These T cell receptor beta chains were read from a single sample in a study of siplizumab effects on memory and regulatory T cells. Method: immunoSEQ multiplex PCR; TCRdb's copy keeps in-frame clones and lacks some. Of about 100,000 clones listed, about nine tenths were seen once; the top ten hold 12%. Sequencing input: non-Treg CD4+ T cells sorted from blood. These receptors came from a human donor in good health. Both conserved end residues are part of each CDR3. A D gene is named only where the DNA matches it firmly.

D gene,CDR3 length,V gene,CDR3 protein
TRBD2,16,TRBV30,CACPLGLAGEHGELFF
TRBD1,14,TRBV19,CASSIGQAGNGYTF
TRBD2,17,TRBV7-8,CASSFFSTSGIGNEQFF
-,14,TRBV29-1,CSVVLDTPNYGYTF
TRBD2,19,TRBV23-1,CASSPLGTSGSMMGVEQFF
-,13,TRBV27,CASSSVPTGELFF
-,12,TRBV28,CATMKSSYEQYF
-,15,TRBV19,CASSLTSSPPDTQYF
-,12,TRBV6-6,CAIRKSDYGYTF
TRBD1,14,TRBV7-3,CASSLTGTGNGYTF
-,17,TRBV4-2,CASSRPESGTYYNEQFF
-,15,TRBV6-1,CASSKVFQTTGELFF
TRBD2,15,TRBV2,CASSRGREPHNEQFF
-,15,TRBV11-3,CASSLGPGEAGELFF
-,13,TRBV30,CAWSGVGWDGYTF
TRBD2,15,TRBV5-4,CASSLTSGSSYEQYF
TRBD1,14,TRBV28,CASRPDRAQETQYF